This T cell receptor beta chain is drawn from a study of blood T cell repertoires in COVID-19. Looking at the study overall: Samples of COVID-19 (acute and convalescent) were obtained from the United States, Italy and Spain. The analysed material was cDNA or gDNA that came from T cells, B-cell-depleted T cells, or PBMCs.

Authors' analysis steps: Estimated nucleated cell counts came from reference gene primer amplification. The assay was immunoSEQ multiplex PCR, and TCRdb's table has in-frame clones only and misses some. V, J and clone size were drawn from that table, and D and trimming were deduced from the DNA. The sample has 100,000 or so clones; roughly 76% are singletons. V lost 5 bases and J 7 bases, leaving 18 bases between the germline ends. This CDR3 contains 15 residues. Germline V gene lookup returns CDR1 SEHNR and CDR2 FQNEAQ (reference sequence). Specimen: peripheral blood. The rearrangement uses TRBV7-9 and TRBJ1-5; D uncertain. The origin of this receptor is a human donor in a cohort sampled during active COVID-19. CDR3 loop: CASSQEGKGAQPQHF. CDR3 DNA sequence: TGTGCCAGCAGCCAAGAGGGAAAAGGAGCCCAGCCCCAGCATTTT.